What follows describes a single T cell receptor beta chain. Its antigen remains unidentified. Sequenced by immunoSEQ multiplex PCR; TCRdb stores in-frame clones only, minus some. The profile covers about 85,000 clones, with 85% to 90% appearing a single time and around 20% taken by the ten largest. With V trimmed by 3 bases and J by 1 base, 14 bases remained unmatched. The CDR3 contains 18 residues. Per the germline V gene, CDR1 is MDHEN and CDR2 is SYDVKM. Collection occurred without any documented infections or immune events in donors. The sample belongs to a study of identifying expanded T cells in peripheral blood. Points from the study as a whole: Two-week clone count variance significantly increased as total template count grew. Roughly 1.2 clones differed between technical replicates, versus about 16 and 19 over time.

The specimen was blood. The receptor comes from a person aged 18 to 75 in good health. The J gene is TRBJ1-2, the V gene TRBV28; 7 positions match TRBD1. The CDR3 loop is CASSLAGGYRGLNYGYTF. In DNA form, the CDR3 reads TGTGCCAGCAGTTTGGCGGGGGGGTACAGGGGCCTTAACTATGGCTACACCTTC.